The next 15 T cell receptor beta chains were all read from a single sample in a study of T-cell reconstitution after alpha-beta-depleted transplantation in children. Unique molecular identifiers were built into the TCRbeta library. One entry per CDR3 protein, called by TCRdb with MiXCR from the PCR reads. The repertoire has approximately 430,000 distinct CDR3 sequences, around 15% of them found once; the top ten carry 25% to 35%. This material consisted of PBMCs, mostly from graft donor cells, taken 360 days after TCRalphabeta/CD19-depleted stem cell transplant. The receptors originated from a boy under two years old who had a stem cell transplant for Wiskott-Aldrich syndrome, so the T cells may come from the graft donor.

This clonotype was counted only a few times. This chain uses TRBV5-1 with TRBJ2-7; D is possibly TRBD2 (5 bases). The CDR3 has 13 amino acids. Germline V gene lookup returns CDR1 SGHRS and CDR2 YFSETQ. Trimming removed 4 bases from V and 3 bases from J, with 11 bases in between. The CDR3 DNA reads as TGCGCCAGCAGCCAAAGAGGGAACTACGAGCAGTACTTC. Translating it yields CASSQRGNYEQYF.

The gene calls are TRBV28 and TRBJ2-3; the D gene could be TRBD1 or TRBD2 (5 bases each). Trimming pared 4 bases from V and 1 base from J, leaving 15 bases between. Germline V lookup: CDR1 MDHEN, CDR2 SYDVKM. CDR3 length: 16 amino acids. CDR3 coding DNA: TGTGCCAGCAGTTGGGGGATTCCTGGGGGCACAGATACGCAGTATTTT. It translates to CASSWGIPGGTDTQYF.

In its sample, this clonotype was seen a few times. The chain carries TRBV7-2 and TRBJ2-3, with 14 bases fitting TRBD2. The CDR3 has 15 residues. The junction had 1 base not matched to a gene; V was cut back by 4 bases and J by 4 bases. Per the germline V gene, CDR1 is SGHTA and CDR2 is FQGNSA. The CDR3 is CASSSTSGGADTQYF. The CDR3 bases are TGTGCCAGCAGCTCGACTAGCGGGGGGGCAGATACGCAGTATTTT. The whole variable domain, filled in from reference TRBV7-2 and TRBJ2-3, reads GAGVSQSPSNKVTEKGKDVELRCDPISGHTALYWYRQSLGQGLEFLIYFQGNSAPDKSGLPSDRFSAERTGGSVSTLTIQRTQQEDSAVYLCASSSTSGGADTQYFGPGTRLTVL.

The chain is built from TRBV7-9 and TRBJ2-3; 8 bases agree with TRBD2. The length of the CDR3 is 15 residues. The ends lost 2 bases at V and 5 bases at J; junction bases unmatched: 6. CDR1 is SEHNR and CDR2 is FQNEAQ in the germline V gene (reference sequence). The CDR3 is CASSLQRGPGDTQYF. In nucleotides, the CDR3 is TGTGCCAGCAGCTTACAGCGGGGGCCGGGAGATACGCAGTATTTT.

The chain has TRBV29-1 and TRBJ2-1; TRBD1 aligns across 9 bases. Germline CDR1 reads SQVTM; CDR2 reads ANQGSEA. The CDR3 runs to 13 residues. V lost 7 bases, J lost 1 base, and 2 bases stayed unmatched. The CDR3 loop is CSGDRGSYNEQFF. The CDR3 nucleotides are TGCAGCGGCGACAGGGGGTCCTACAATGAGCAGTTCTTC.

This clonotype has only a few counts. V usage is TRBV4-3 and J usage is TRBJ2-7, with D unresolved. The CDR3 has 15 residues. V shed 1 base and J shed 0 bases, with 10 bases lying between them. From germline, CDR1 is LGHNA and CDR2 YSLEER. This CDR3 reads CASSQGTESSYEQYF. DNA of the CDR3: TGCGCCAGCAGCCAAGGGACGGAGAGCTCCTACGAGCAGTACTTC.

J is TRBJ2-2 and V is TRBV6-5; D unclear. V lost 3 bases and J lost 6, with 14 bases in between. CDR3 length: 15 residues. Germline-derived CDR1 and CDR2 are MNHEY and SVGAGI. The CDR3 reads CASSYPTELSGELFF. CDR3 in DNA: TGTGCCAGCAGTTATCCCACAGAACTTTCCGGGGAGCTGTTTTTT.

This clonotype was counted only a few times. CDR3 DNA sequence: TGTGCCAGTAGTATCCTGACAGGGCGAGCTTTCTTT. Translating gives CASSILTGRAFF. This sequence joins TRBV19 and TRBJ1-1, with 7 bases lining up with TRBD1. The CDR3 has 12 amino acids. V shed 3 bases and J 10 bases; nucleotides not matched to a gene: 5. Germline values: CDR1 LNHDA, CDR2 SQIVND (reference sequence).

This clonotype was counted only a few times. CDR3 in DNA: TGTGCCAGCAGCCAAGACCGCGGGAGGCCCTACAATGAGCAGTTCTTC. It encodes CASSQDRGRPYNEQFF. J is TRBJ2-1 and V is TRBV3-1; 8 bases line up with TRBD2. CDR3 length: 16 residues. From germline, CDR1 is LGHDT and CDR2 YNNKEL (reference sequence). Trimming at V came to 0 bases and at J to 2 bases, leaving 3 bases not matched to a gene.

J is TRBJ2-1 and V is TRBV7-8; D gene unclear. The V and J ends lost 5 bases and 6 bases respectively, with 17 bases between them. Germline V lookup: CDR1 SGHVS, CDR2 FQNEAQ. The CDR3 runs 15 residues. CDR3 in amino acids: CASSKRLPIGNEQFF. The CDR3 nucleotides are TGTGCCAGCAGCAAGAGACTCCCCATAGGCAATGAGCAGTTCTTC. The whole variable domain, filled in from reference TRBV7-8 and TRBJ2-1, reads GAGVSQSPRYKVAKRGQDVALRCDPISGHVSLFWYQQALGQGPEFLTYFQNEAQLDKSGLPSDRFFAERPEGSVSTLKIQRTQQEDSAVYLCASSKRLPIGNEQFFGPGTRLTVL.

The genes are TRBV24-1 and TRBJ2-1, with 9 positions matching TRBD2. V was pared by 4 bases and J by 4 bases, with 10 bases of the junction left unmatched. The CDR3 is 17 residues long. In germline, CDR1 is KGHDR, CDR2 SFDVKD. The CDR3 region is CATSDSGGRALYNEQFF. The CDR3 DNA sequence: TGTGCCACCAGTGACTCAGGCGGGAGGGCCTTGTACAATGAGCAGTTCTTC.

The chain is built from TRBV28 and TRBJ1-2; TRBD1 aligns across 9 bases. With V trimmed by 1 base and J by 7 bases, 1 base remained unmatched. The CDR3 covers 13 residues. The germline CDR1 and CDR2 sequences are MDHEN and SYDVKM. CDR3 coding DNA: TGTGCCAGCAGTTTATACAGGGGGCTTGGCTACACCTTC. Translated, it gives CASSLYRGLGYTF.

This clonotype came up a few times. The J gene is TRBJ2-5, the V gene TRBV24-1, with 8 bases that match TRBD2. Germline values: CDR1 KGHDR, CDR2 SFDVKD. The CDR3 is made up of 18 amino acids. Losses at the gene ends were 1 base for V and 5 bases for J; bases not matched to a gene: 14. The DNA for the CDR3 is TGTGCCACCAGTGATTTTCCCCTACGCCGGGAGGGCCGGGAGACCCAGTACTTC. It is translated as CATSDFPLRREGRETQYF.

This chain links TRBV10-3 with TRBJ2-7; D gene ambiguous. CDR3 length: 18 amino acids. Germline-derived CDR1 and CDR2 are ENHRY and SYGVKD. With 4 bases removed from V and 0 bases from J, the gap between germline ends came to 22 bases. CDR3 sequence reads: CAISAHEAGGTTSYEQYF. In DNA form, the CDR3 reads TGTGCCATCAGTGCCCATGAGGCAGGTGGAACGACCTCCTACGAGCAGTACTTC.

This clonotype was counted between two and nine times. The chain combines TRBV4-1 with TRBJ1-4; D unresolved. Germline V gene data show CDR1 as MGHRA and CDR2 as YSYEKL. This CDR3 region has 13 residues. Trimming cost V 0 bases and J 10 bases, with 9 bases left between them. The chain's CDR3 is CASSQDQRGKLFF. CDR3 nucleotide sequence: TGCGCCAGCAGCCAAGATCAAAGAGGAAAACTGTTTTTT.